These 27 T cell receptor beta chains originate from one sample sequenced in a study of sequential checkpoint blockade in melanoma. Clones were sequenced by immunoSEQ multiplex PCR, and TCRdb holds only the in-frame ones, with some missing. The table shows over 10,000 clones, with over 65% occurring only once. Stated treatment: randomized to nivolumab then ipilimumab (arm A) or the reverse (arm B). This specimen was CD8+ T cells sorted from blood (inferred from file names), taken from a patient given nivolumab and ipilimumab in sequence. The receptors originated from a human donor with melanoma.

The rearrangement links TRBV29-1 to TRBJ2-1; 7 bases align to TRBD1. The CDR3 consists of 12 residues. J was trimmed by 6 bases and V by 6 bases; bases with no gene match: 5. Germline V gene sequence: CDR1 SQVTM, CDR2 ANQGSEA. The CDR3 region is CSVLDRSNEQFF. The CDR3 DNA follows: TGCAGCGTCCTGGACAGGTCCAATGAGCAGTTCTTC.

This chain joins TRBV15 and TRBJ2-2; no firm D call. Between the trimmed V and J ends, which lost 1 base and 1 base, there was a span of 7 bases. The CDR3 length is 15 residues. The germline V gene encodes CDR1 LNHNV and CDR2 YYDKDF (reference sequence). The CDR3 reads CATSRVRGNTGELFF. The CDR3 DNA sequence: TGTGCCACCAGCAGAGTGAGAGGGAACACCGGGGAGCTGTTTTTT.

V is TRBV30 and J is TRBJ1-2; 8 nucleotides line up with TRBD1. The CDR3 length is 13 residues. Per germline, CDR1 GTSNPN and CDR2 SVGIG (reference sequence). With 4 bases clipped from V and 3 bases from J, the junction kept 4 bases outside the gene matches. CDR3 amino acids: CAWKDRADYGYTF. The DNA of the CDR3 is TGTGCCTGGAAGGACAGGGCAGACTATGGCTACACCTTC.

This clone showed up just a few times. This chain joins TRBV5-1 and TRBJ2-1, with TRBD1 identical over 7 bases. Trimming took 2 bases from V and 6 from J; bases not matched to a gene: 14. The V gene's germline CDR1 is SGHRS and CDR2 YFSETQ. The CDR3 totals 17 residues. The DNA for the CDR3 is TGCGCCAGCAGCTTAATAGGGGGCGTCTCGTTCTTCAATGAGCAGTTCTTC. It translates to CASSLIGGVSFFNEQFF.

A word on this clone: The junction differs from germline at one of its ends, possibly a read error. The chain uses TRBV25-1 and TRBJ1-1, with no clear D. In germline, CDR1 is MGHDK, CDR2 SYGVNS. CDR3 length: 15 amino acids. The CDR3 bases are TGTGCCGGCAGTGCCCCCTCAGTGATGAACACTGAAGCTTTCTTT. This gives the protein CAGSAPSVMNTEAFF.

V usage is TRBV14 and J usage is TRBJ1-1; no reliable D call. This CDR3 spans 13 amino acids. The germline V gene encodes CDR1 SGHDN and CDR2 FVKESK. V dropped 0 bases and J dropped 4 bases, with 6 bases sitting between them. The CDR3 coding sequence is TGTGCCAGCAGCCAAGACCCACTCACTGAAGCTTTCTTT. Its translation is CASSQDPLTEAFF.

The chain employs TRBV27 and TRBJ2-2; tentative D call: TRBD2 (6 bases). V was clipped by 1 base and J by 5 bases, with 14 bases between them. The CDR3 runs to 16 residues. From germline, CDR1 is MNHEY and CDR2 SMNVEV (reference sequence). The CDR3: CASSLYPPGETGELFF. CDR3 sequence (DNA): TGTGCCAGCAGTTTATACCCCCCGGGGGAAACCGGGGAGCTGTTTTTT.

The chain has TRBV6-1 and TRBJ1-1, with no clear D. This CDR3 contains 14 residues. Germline-derived CDR1 and CDR2 are MNHNS and SASEGT. V lost 5 bases to trimming and J lost 5 bases, with 15 bases between them. This CDR3 is CASSRAARETEAFF. The DNA for the CDR3 is TGTGCCAGCAGTAGGGCGGCCCGGGAGACTGAAGCTTTCTTT.

The gene calls are TRBV13 and TRBJ2-1; tentatively, D is TRBD2 (5 bases). V lost 1 base and J lost 0, with 10 bases in between. CDR1 and CDR2 from the germline V gene are PRHDT and FYEKMQ (reference sequence). The CDR3 runs 16 residues. CDR3 in DNA: TGTGCCAGCAGCTTAGCAGCGGCTAGCTCCTACAATGAGCAGTTCTTC. The encoded protein is CASSLAAASSYNEQFF.

This rearrangement joins TRBV10-3 to TRBJ2-7, with a possible D match to TRBD2 (5 bases). V was trimmed by 0 bases and J by 0 bases, leaving 9 bases between them. There are 15 residues in the CDR3. Germline CDR1 is ENHRY and CDR2 is SYGVKD. The CDR3 is CAISESRASSYEQYV. DNA for the CDR3: TGTGCCATCAGTGAGTCGAGGGCCAGCTCCTACGAGCAGTACGTC.

V and J are TRBV7-9 and TRBJ2-1; 7 positions match TRBD2. This CDR3 contains 16 residues. Looked up from germline, CDR1 is SEHNR and CDR2 is FQNEAQ (reference sequence). V shed 6 bases, J shed 3 bases, and the junction held 11 bases outside the gene matches. The CDR3 nucleotides are TGTGCCAGCAGTCTAACAGCGACTAGCTTCTACAATGAGCAGTTCTTC. Protein sequence: CASSLTATSFYNEQFF.

The chain employs TRBV19 and TRBJ2-1; 15 nucleotides agree with TRBD2. V was pared by 1 base and J by 3 bases, with 7 bases of the junction left unmatched. The CDR3 length is 19 residues. The germline gives CDR1 LNHDA, CDR2 SQIVND (reference sequence). CDR3 DNA: TGTGCCAGTAGTATAGGAGGGACTAGCGGGGGGTTATTCTACAATGAGCAGTTCTTC. This sequence encodes CASSIGGTSGGLFYNEQFF. The complete variable domain, with remaining parts taken from reference TRBV19 and TRBJ2-1, reads DGGITQSPKYLFRKEGQNVTLSCEQNLNHDAMYWYRQDPGQGLRLIYYSQIVNDFQKGDIAEGYSVSREKKESFPLTVTSAQKNPTAFYLCASSIGGTSGGLFYNEQFFGPGTRLTVL.

This rearrangement joins TRBV12-5 to TRBJ2-2; TRBD1 aligns across 7 bases. The germline V gene encodes CDR1 LGHNT and CDR2 FRNRAP. The CDR3 length is 15 residues. Trimming took 4 bases from V and 3 from J; bases not matched to a gene: 5. CDR3 sequence reads: CASGSTGVHTGELFF. DNA of the CDR3: TGTGCTAGTGGTTCCACAGGGGTGCACACCGGGGAGCTGTTTTTT.

The CDR3 sequence is CAWSEGDTEAFF. For the CDR3, the DNA is TGTGCCTGGAGTGAAGGGGACACTGAAGCTTTCTTT. V and J are TRBV30 and TRBJ1-1; weak D call: TRBD1 (5 bases). The CDR3 extends over 12 amino acids. In germline, CDR1 is GTSNPN, CDR2 SVGIG (reference sequence). With 1 base removed from V and 3 bases from J, the gap between germline ends came to 6 bases. The full variable domain, its missing parts supplied by reference TRBV30 and TRBJ1-1, is SQTIHQWPATLVQPVGSPLSLECTVEGTSNPNLYWYRQAAGRGLQLLFYSVGIGQISSEVPQNLSASRPQDRQFILSSKKLLLSDSGFYLCAWSEGDTEAFFGQGTRLTVV.

This rearrangement joins TRBV10-3 to TRBJ2-1; 10 nucleotides align to TRBD2. The germline V gene encodes CDR1 ENHRY and CDR2 SYGVKD. Trimming removed 6 bases from V and 4 bases from J; junction bases left unmatched: 6. This CDR3 spans 15 amino acids. CDR3: CAIRVTSGPYNEQFF. The CDR3, as DNA: TGTGCCATCAGAGTGACTAGCGGGCCATACAATGAGCAGTTCTTC.

The chain is built from TRBV5-1 and TRBJ2-7; 10 nucleotides line up with TRBD2. Germline CDR1 and CDR2: SGHRS and YFSETQ. The CDR3 has 14 amino acids. Losses at the gene ends were 4 bases for V and 3 bases for J; bases not matched to a gene: 4. Here the CDR3 reads CASSPGLADYEQYF. The CDR3 DNA reads as TGCGCCAGCAGCCCCGGACTAGCGGACTACGAGCAGTACTTC.

The chain has TRBV18 and TRBJ1-4, with 9 bases fitting TRBD1. V shed 3 bases, J shed 5 bases, and the junction held 4 bases outside the gene matches. The germline CDR1 and CDR2 sequences are KGHSH and LQKENI. The CDR3 totals 15 residues. CDR3 nucleotide sequence: TGTGCCAGCTCACCCGGGACAGGGCCAAATGAAAAACTGTTTTTT. Its protein is CASSPGTGPNEKLFF.

The rearrangement uses TRBV9 and TRBJ1-2; unclear D gene. The V gene lost 4 bases and the J gene lost 9 bases, with 19 bases spanning the gap. The CDR3 sequence is 14 residues long. Germline assignment: CDR1 SGDLS and CDR2 YYNGEE. Written as DNA, the CDR3 is TGTGCCAGCAGCCCCCCCGCCTCGGGTAGGAGCTACACCTTC. This encodes CASSPPASGRSYTF.

The V gene is TRBV6-5, the J gene TRBJ1-1; maybe TRBD1 (6 bases). This CDR3 region has 15 residues. The V gene lost 6 bases and the J gene lost 4 bases, with 18 bases spanning the gap. Germline V gives CDR1 MNHEY, CDR2 SVGAGI. CDR3 sequence: CASSPGVGGLTEAFF. The CDR3, as DNA: TGTGCCAGCAGCCCAGGCGTAGGGGGTCTCACTGAAGCTTTCTTT.

This chain connects TRBV7-6 to TRBJ2-4; D perhaps matches TRBD2 (6 bases). This CDR3 region has 16 residues. Germline CDR1 and CDR2: SGHVS and FNYEAQ. V was pared by 5 bases and J by 1 base, with 15 bases between. This chain's CDR3 is CASSLRGWDAKNIQYF. DNA of the CDR3: TGTGCCAGCAGCCTCCGGGGGTGGGATGCCAAAAACATTCAGTACTTC.

The sample holds a few counts of this clone. The chain carries TRBV7-9 and TRBJ1-5, with D perhaps matching TRBD1 (6 bases). CDR1 and CDR2 from the germline V gene are SEHNR and FQNEAQ (reference sequence). There are 14 residues in the CDR3. The V end lost 5 bases, the J end lost 4 bases, and 12 bases lay between the germline ends. The DNA for the CDR3 is TGTGCCAGCAGCCTAGGGGGGGTAAATCAGCCCCAGCATTTT. This translates into CASSLGGVNQPQHF. The full variable domain, rest sourced from reference TRBV7-9 and TRBJ1-5, is DTGVSQNPRHKITKRGQNVTFRCDPISEHNRLYWYRQTLGQGPEFLTYFQNEAQLEKSRLLSDRFSAERPKGSFSTLEIQRTEQGDSAMYLCASSLGGVNQPQHFGDGTRLSIL.

The chain is built from TRBV6-6 and TRBJ2-7, with 10 bases fitting TRBD1. CDR3 length: 13 amino acids. Germline V gene data show CDR1 as MNHNY and CDR2 as SVGAGI (reference sequence). V was pared by 8 bases and J by 5 bases, with 6 bases of the junction left unmatched. The CDR3 bases are TGTGCCAGCGGTGGGACAGGGGAAAACGAGCAGTACGTC. This encodes CASGGTGENEQYV.

The chain uses TRBV19 and TRBJ2-7; D call uncertain. Germline-derived CDR1 and CDR2 are LNHDA and SQIVND (reference sequence). Trimming cost V 4 bases and J 6 bases, with 10 bases left between them. This CDR3 comprises 12 residues. DNA for the CDR3: TGTGCCAGTAGTACCGGAGTCGGCGAGCAGTACGTC. Translation: CASSTGVGEQYV.

The chain uses TRBV27 and TRBJ2-4; TRBD1 aligns across 8 bases. Germline trimming cut 5 bases from V and 5 bases from J; bases unmatched to any gene: 2. The CDR3 spans 13 residues. Per the germline V gene, CDR1 is MNHEY and CDR2 is SMNVEV (reference sequence). The CDR3, as DNA: TGTGCCAGCAGTCACAGGGGGGAAAACATTCAGTACTTC. Amino acid sequence: CASSHRGENIQYF.

The CDR3 spells CASSSLQGHYEQYF. The CDR3 DNA sequence: TGTGCCAGCAGTTCCCTTCAAGGACACTACGAGCAGTACTTC. The gene calls are TRBV27 and TRBJ2-7; D might be TRBD1 (5 bases). Trimming cost V 4 bases and J 3 bases, with 13 bases left between them. This CDR3 is built from 14 residues. Germline values: CDR1 MNHEY, CDR2 SMNVEV (reference sequence).

The rearrangement joins TRBV7-2 to TRBJ2-2, with TRBD2 matching 9 bases. J lost 0 bases, V lost 6 bases, and 14 bases had no gene match. Germline-derived CDR1 and CDR2 are SGHTA and FQGNSA. The CDR3 covers 19 residues. CDR3 sequence (DNA): TGTGCCAGCAGTTTTAGGAGCGGGGGGCTGTTCGCGAACACCGGGGAGCTGTTTTTT. It yields the protein CASSFRSGGLFANTGELFF. The variable domain in full, completed from reference TRBV7-2 and TRBJ2-2, reads GAGVSQSPSNKVTEKGKDVELRCDPISGHTALYWYRQSLGQGLEFLIYFQGNSAPDKSGLPSDRFSAERTGGSVSTLTIQRTQQEDSAVYLCASSFRSGGLFANTGELFFGEGSRLTVL.

The rearrangement links TRBV19 to TRBJ2-1; no firm D call. Germline-derived CDR1 and CDR2 are LNHDA and SQIVND (reference sequence). V lost 3 bases, J lost 6 bases, and 3 bases lay in between. The CDR3 totals 11 residues. The CDR3 region has the DNA TGTGCCAGTAGTATCGGCAATGAGCAGTTCTTC. Its protein product is CASSIGNEQFF.